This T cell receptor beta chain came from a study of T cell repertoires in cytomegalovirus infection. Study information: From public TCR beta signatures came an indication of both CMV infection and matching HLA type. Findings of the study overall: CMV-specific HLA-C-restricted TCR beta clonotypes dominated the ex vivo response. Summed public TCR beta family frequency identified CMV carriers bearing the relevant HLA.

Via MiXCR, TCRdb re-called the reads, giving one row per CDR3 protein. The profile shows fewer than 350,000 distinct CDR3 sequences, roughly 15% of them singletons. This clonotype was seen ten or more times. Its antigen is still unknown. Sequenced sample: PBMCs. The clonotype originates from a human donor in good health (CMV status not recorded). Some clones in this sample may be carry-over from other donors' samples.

CDR3 coding DNA: TGTGCCAGCAGCTTAGAGGGGACAATTAACTATGGCTACACCTTC. The encoded protein is CASSLEGTINYGYTF. This sequence joins TRBV7-2 and TRBJ1-2; perhaps TRBD1 as D (6 bases). Trimming removed 1 base at V and 1 base at J, with 10 bases between. The CDR3 runs to 15 residues. Per the germline V gene, CDR1 is SGHTA and CDR2 is FQGNSA.